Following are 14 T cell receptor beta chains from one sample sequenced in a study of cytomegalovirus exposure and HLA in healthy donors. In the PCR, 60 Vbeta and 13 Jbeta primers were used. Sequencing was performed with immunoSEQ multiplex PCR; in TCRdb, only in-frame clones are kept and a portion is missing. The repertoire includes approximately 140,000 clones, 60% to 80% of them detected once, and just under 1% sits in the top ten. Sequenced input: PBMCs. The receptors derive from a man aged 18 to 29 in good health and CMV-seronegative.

CDR3 protein: CASSLFGRGLLTDTQYF. In DNA, the CDR3 is TGTGCCAGCAGTTTATTTGGGCGGGGTCTCCTCACAGATACGCAGTATTTT. This chain connects TRBV27 to TRBJ2-3; weak D call: TRBD2 (6 bases). Trimming took off 1 base at V and 2 bases at J, with 16 bases between the two ends. This CDR3 has 17 amino acids. CDR1 and CDR2 from the germline V gene are MNHEY and SMNVEV (reference sequence).

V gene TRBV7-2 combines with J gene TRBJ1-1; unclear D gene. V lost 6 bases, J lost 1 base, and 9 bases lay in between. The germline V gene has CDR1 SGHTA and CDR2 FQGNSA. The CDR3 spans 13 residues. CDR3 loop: CASRLTQNTEAFF. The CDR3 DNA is TGTGCCAGCAGGCTCACTCAGAACACTGAAGCTTTCTTT.

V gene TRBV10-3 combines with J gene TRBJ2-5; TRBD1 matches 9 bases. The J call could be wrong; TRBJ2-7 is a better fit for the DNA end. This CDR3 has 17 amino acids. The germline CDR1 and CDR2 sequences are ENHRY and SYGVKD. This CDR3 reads CAISPSQRDRASYEQYF. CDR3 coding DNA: TGTGCCATCAGCCCCTCCCAGAGGGACAGGGCCTCCTACGAGCAGTACTTC.

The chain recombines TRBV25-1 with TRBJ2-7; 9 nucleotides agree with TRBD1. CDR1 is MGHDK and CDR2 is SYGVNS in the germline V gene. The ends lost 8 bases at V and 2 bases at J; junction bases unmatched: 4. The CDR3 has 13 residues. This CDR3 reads CASRGTGTYEQYF. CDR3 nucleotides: TGTGCCAGCCGCGGGACAGGGACCTACGAGCAGTACTTC.

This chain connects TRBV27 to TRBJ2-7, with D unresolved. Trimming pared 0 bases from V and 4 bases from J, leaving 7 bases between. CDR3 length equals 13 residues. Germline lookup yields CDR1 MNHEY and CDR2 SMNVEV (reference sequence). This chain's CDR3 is CASSLSKAYEQYF. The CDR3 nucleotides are TGTGCCAGCAGTTTATCGAAAGCGTACGAGCAGTACTTC.

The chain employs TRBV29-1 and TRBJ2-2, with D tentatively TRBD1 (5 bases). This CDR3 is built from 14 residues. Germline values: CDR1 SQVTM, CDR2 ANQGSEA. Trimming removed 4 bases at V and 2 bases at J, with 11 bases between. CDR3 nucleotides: TGCAGCGTTGCGCAGGGTTCAAACACCGGGGAGCTGTTTTTT. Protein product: CSVAQGSNTGELFF.

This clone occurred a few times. DNA of the CDR3: TGTGCCAGTAGTACCACCGGGACAGGGGTTAGCAATCAGCCCCAGCATTTT. Translated: CASSTTGTGVSNQPQHF. This chain links TRBV19 with TRBJ1-5; TRBD1 agrees at 10 bases. Trimming cost V 4 bases and J 0 bases; bases outside gene matches: 6. The CDR3 runs 17 residues. Germline-derived CDR1 and CDR2 are LNHDA and SQIVND (reference sequence).

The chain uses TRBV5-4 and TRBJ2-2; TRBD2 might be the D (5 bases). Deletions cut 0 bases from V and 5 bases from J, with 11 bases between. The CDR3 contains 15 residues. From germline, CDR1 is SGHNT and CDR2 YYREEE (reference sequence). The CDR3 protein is CASSLGGRPTGELFF. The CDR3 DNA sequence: TGTGCCAGCAGCTTGGGAGGGAGACCGACCGGGGAGCTGTTTTTT.

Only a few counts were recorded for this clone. The CDR3 DNA reads as TGCGCCAGCAGTGAGGCCCCAGGGATCCCAGGGCAGTACTTC. This encodes CASSEAPGIPGQYF. The V and J genes are TRBV10-1 and TRBJ2-7; D may be TRBD1 (5 bases). Germline CDR1 WNHNN, CDR2 SYGVQD (reference sequence). The CDR3 covers 14 residues. Trimming took off 2 bases at V and 9 bases at J, with 17 bases between the two ends.

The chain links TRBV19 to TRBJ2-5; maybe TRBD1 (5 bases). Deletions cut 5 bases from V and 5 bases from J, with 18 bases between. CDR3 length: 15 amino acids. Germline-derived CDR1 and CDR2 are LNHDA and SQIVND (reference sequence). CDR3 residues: CASSQNPQGWETQYF. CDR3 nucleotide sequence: TGTGCCAGTAGTCAGAACCCTCAGGGTTGGGAGACCCAGTACTTC.

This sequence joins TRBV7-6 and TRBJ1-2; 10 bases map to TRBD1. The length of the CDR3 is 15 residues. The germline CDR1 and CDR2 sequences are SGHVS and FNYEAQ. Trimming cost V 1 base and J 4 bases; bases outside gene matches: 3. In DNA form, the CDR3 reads TGTGCCAGCAGCTTAGGGACAGGGGGGTTCTATGGCTACACCTTC. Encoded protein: CASSLGTGGFYGYTF.

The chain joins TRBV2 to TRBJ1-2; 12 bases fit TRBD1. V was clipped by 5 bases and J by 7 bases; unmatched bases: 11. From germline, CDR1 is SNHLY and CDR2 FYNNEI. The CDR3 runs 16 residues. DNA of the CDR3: TGTGCCAGCAGTTCCGGGACAGGGGGCATCATGGTTGGCTACACCTTC. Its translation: CASSSGTGGIMVGYTF.

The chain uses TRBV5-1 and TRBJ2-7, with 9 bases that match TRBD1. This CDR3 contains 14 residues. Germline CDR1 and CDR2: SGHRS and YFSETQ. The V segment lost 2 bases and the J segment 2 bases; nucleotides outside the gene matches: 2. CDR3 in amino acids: CASSLWDRAYEQYF. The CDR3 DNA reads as TGCGCCAGCAGCTTATGGGACAGGGCCTACGAGCAGTACTTC.

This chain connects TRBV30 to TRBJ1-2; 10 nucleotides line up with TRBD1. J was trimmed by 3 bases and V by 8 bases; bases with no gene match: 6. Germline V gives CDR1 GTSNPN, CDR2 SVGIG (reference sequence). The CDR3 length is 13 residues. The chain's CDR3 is CAAGQGWHYGYTF. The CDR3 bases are TGTGCCGCGGGACAGGGGTGGCACTATGGCTACACCTTC.